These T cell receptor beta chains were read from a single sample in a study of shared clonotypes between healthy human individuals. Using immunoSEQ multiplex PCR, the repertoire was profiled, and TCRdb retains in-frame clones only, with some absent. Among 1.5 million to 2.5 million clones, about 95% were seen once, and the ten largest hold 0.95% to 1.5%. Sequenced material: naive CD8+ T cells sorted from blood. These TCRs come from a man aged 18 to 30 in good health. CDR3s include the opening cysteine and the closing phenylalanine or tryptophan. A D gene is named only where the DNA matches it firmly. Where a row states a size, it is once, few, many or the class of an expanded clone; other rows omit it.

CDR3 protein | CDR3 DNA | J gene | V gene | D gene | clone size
CASSVAGSGNTIYF | TGTGCCAGCAGCGTAGCTGGGTCGGGAAACACCATATATTTT | TRBJ1-3 | TRBV9 | NA | few
CASSAGQGTYEQYF | TGTGCCAGCAGCGCGGGACAGGGGACCTACGAGCAGTACTTC | TRBJ2-7 | TRBV6-5 | TRBD1 | NA
CASSQDGRVDQPQHF | TGCGCCAGCAGCCAAGATGGCAGGGTGGATCAGCCCCAGCATTTT | TRBJ1-5 | TRBV4-1 | NA | NA
CASSIDRDREYSPLHF | TGTGCCAGTAGTATAGATCGCGACAGGGAATATTCACCCCTCCACTTT | TRBJ1-6 | TRBV19 | TRBD1 | NA
CASSLSTKAPRYEQYF | TGTGCCAGCAGCTTATCCACTAAAGCGCCGCGATACGAGCAGTACTTC | TRBJ2-7 | TRBV11-2 | NA | NA
CAIRTGGFPEAFF | TGTGCCATCCGGACAGGGGGATTTCCTGAAGCTTTCTTT | TRBJ1-1 | TRBV10-3 | TRBD1 | once
CASSLGDSQETQYF | TGTGCTAGCAGCTTAGGGGACAGCCAAGAGACCCAGTACTTC | TRBJ2-5 | TRBV7-7 | TRBD1 | NA
CASSHYGFAGTGELFF | TGTGCCAGCTCTCACTACGGGTTCGCGGGCACCGGGGAGCTGTTTTTT | TRBJ2-2 | TRBV18 | NA | NA
CASSVAGATEAFF | TGTGCCAGCAGCGTAGCAGGGGCGACTGAAGCTTTCTTT | TRBJ1-1 | TRBV9 | NA | NA
CASSFSTLYGYTF | TGTGCCAGCAGCTTTTCGACACTCTATGGCTACACCTTC | TRBJ1-2 | TRBV7-2 | NA | once
CASSPGTGGTYEQYF | TGTGCCAGCAGTCCCGGGACAGGGGGAACCTACGAGCAGTACTTC | TRBJ2-7 | TRBV2 | TRBD1 | NA
CASSLLDYEQYF | TGTGCCAGCAGCTTGTTGGACTACGAGCAGTACTTC | TRBJ2-7 | TRBV5-6 | NA | few
CASSLGPQAYEQYF | TGCGCCAGCAGCTTGGGACCCCAGGCCTACGAGCAGTACTTC | TRBJ2-7 | TRBV5-1 | NA | NA
CASSLTGTDTQYF | TGTGCCAGCAGCTTAACCGGAACAGATACGCAGTATTTT | TRBJ2-3 | TRBV7-3 | NA | once
CATVGLAGEGTQYF | TGTGCCACCGTTGGACTAGCGGGAGAGGGTACGCAGTATTTT | TRBJ2-3 | TRBV13 | TRBD2 | NA
CASSSGTSGALSFTGELFF | TGCGCCAGCAGCTCCGGGACTAGCGGGGCCCTGTCGTTCACCGGGGAGCTGTTTTTT | TRBJ2-2 | TRBV5-1 | TRBD2 | NA
CASSGYGSGRETQYF | TGCGCCAGCAGTGGCTACGGATCCGGGCGGGAGACCCAGTACTTC | TRBJ2-5 | TRBV10-1 | NA | NA
CASSSSSYNEQFF | TGTGCCAGCAGCTCGAGCTCCTACAATGAGCAGTTCTTC | TRBJ2-1 | TRBV5-6 | NA | NA
CASSTGDTQYF | TGTGCCAGCAGTACGGGGGATACGCAGTATTTT | TRBJ2-3 | TRBV9 | NA | NA
CASSLLRLGPHLYEQYF | TGTGCCAGCAGTTTATTACGTCTGGGGCCGCACCTCTACGAGCAGTACTTC | TRBJ2-7 | TRBV28 | NA | NA